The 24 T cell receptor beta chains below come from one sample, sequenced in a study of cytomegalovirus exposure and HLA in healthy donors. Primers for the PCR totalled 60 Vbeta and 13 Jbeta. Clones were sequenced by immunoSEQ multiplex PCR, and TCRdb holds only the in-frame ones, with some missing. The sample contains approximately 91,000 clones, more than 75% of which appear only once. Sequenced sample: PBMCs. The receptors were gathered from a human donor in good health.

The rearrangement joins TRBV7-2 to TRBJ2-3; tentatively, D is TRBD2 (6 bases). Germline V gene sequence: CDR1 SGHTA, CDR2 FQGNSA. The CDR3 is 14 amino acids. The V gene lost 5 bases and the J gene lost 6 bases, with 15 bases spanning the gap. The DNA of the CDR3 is TGTGCCAGCAGCCTCGGGACTTCGATTGATACGCAGTATTTT. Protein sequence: CASSLGTSIDTQYF. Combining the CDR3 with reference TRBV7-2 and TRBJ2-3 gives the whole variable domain GAGVSQSPSNKVTEKGKDVELRCDPISGHTALYWYRQSLGQGLEFLIYFQGNSAPDKSGLPSDRFSAERTGGSVSTLTIQRTQQEDSAVYLCASSLGTSIDTQYFGPGTRLTVL.

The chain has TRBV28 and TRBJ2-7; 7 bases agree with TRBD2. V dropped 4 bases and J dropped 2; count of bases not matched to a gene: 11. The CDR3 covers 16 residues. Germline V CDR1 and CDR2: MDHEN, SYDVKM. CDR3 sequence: CASSSYSSGATYEQYF. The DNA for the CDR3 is TGTGCCAGCAGTTCCTATTCTAGCGGAGCGACCTACGAGCAGTACTTC.

The CDR3 nucleotides are TGTGCCAGTAGTATGGGGCAGGGAGGATACGAGCAGTACTTC. Its translation: CASSMGQGGYEQYF. The V and J genes are TRBV19 and TRBJ2-7; D perhaps matches TRBD2 (6 bases). V was trimmed by 3 bases and J by 4 bases, leaving 13 bases between them. This CDR3 has 14 amino acids. CDR1 LNHDA and CDR2 SQIVND come from the germline V gene (reference sequence). Using reference TRBV19 and TRBJ2-7 for the parts outside the CDR3, the full variable domain is DGGITQSPKYLFRKEGQNVTLSCEQNLNHDAMYWYRQDPGQGLRLIYYSQIVNDFQKGDIAEGYSVSREKKESFPLTVTSAQKNPTAFYLCASSMGQGGYEQYFGPGTRLTVT.

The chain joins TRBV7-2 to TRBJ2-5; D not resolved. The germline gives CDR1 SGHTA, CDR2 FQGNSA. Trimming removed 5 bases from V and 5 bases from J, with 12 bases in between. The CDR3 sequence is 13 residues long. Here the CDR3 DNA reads TGTGCCAGCAGCCCCCGAGTATGGGAGACCCAGTACTTC. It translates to CASSPRVWETQYF. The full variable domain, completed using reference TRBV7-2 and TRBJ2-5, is GAGVSQSPSNKVTEKGKDVELRCDPISGHTALYWYRQSLGQGLEFLIYFQGNSAPDKSGLPSDRFSAERTGGSVSTLTIQRTQQEDSAVYLCASSPRVWETQYFGPGTRLLVL.

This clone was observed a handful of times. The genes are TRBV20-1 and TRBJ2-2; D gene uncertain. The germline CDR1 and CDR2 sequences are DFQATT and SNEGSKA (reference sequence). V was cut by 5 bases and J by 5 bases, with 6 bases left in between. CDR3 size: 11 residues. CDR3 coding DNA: TGCAGTGCTCGTAAAACCGGGGAGCTGTTTTTT. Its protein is CSARKTGELFF.

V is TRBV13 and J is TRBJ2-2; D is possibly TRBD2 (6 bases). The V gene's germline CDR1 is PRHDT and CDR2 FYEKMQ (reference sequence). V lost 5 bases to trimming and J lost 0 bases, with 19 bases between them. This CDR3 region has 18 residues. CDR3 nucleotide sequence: TGTGCCAGCAGCCCGCGGAGTAGCGGATTACCGAACACCGGGGAGCTGTTTTTT. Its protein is CASSPRSSGLPNTGELFF.

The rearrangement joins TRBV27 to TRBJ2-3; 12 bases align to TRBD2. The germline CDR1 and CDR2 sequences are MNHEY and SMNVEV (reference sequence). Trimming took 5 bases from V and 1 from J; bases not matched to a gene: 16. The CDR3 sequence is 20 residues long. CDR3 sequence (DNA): TGTGCCAGCAGTCTAGGGACTGGGCTAGCGGGAGGGGTTGGCACAGATACGCAGTATTTT. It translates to CASSLGTGLAGGVGTDTQYF.

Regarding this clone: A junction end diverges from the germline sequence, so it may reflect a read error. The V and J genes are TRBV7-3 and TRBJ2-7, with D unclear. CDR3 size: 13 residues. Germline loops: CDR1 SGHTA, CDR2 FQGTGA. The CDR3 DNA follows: TGTGCCAGCAGCCTAACGGCCGTCTACGAGCAGTACTTC. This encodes CASSLTAVYEQYF.

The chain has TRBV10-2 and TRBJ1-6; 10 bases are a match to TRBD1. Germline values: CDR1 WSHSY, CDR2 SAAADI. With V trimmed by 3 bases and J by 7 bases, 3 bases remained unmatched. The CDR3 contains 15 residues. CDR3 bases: TGCGCCAGCAGTGACCCGACAGGGGGCAATTCACCCCTCCACTTT. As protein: CASSDPTGGNSPLHF.

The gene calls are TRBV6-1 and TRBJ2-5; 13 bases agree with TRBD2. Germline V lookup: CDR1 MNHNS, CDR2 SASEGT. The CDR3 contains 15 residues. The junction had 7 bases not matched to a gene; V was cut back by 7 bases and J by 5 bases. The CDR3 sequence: CASTIMTSGRETQYF. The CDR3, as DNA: TGTGCCAGCACTATAATGACTAGCGGGAGGGAGACCCAGTACTTC.

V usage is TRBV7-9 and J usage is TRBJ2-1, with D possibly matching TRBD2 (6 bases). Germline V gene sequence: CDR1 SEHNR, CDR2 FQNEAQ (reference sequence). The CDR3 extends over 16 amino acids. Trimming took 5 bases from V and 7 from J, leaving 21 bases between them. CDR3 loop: CASSGGYGTLSNEQFF. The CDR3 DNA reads TGTGCCAGCAGCGGCGGGTACGGGACTCTCTCTAATGAGCAGTTCTTC. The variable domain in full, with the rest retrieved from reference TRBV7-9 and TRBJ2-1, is DTGVSQNPRHKITKRGQNVTFRCDPISEHNRLYWYRQTLGQGPEFLTYFQNEAQLEKSRLLSDRFSAERPKGSFSTLEIQRTEQGDSAMYLCASSGGYGTLSNEQFFGPGTRLTVL.

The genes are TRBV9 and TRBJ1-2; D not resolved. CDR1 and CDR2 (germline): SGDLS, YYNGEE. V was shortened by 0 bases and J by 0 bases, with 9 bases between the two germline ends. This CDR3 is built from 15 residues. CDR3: CASSVGVSPNYGYTF. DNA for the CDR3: TGTGCCAGCAGCGTAGGCGTCTCACCTAACTATGGCTACACCTTC. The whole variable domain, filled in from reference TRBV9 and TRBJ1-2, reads DSGVTQTPKHLITATGQRVTLRCSPRSGDLSVYWYQQSLDQGLQFLIQYYNGEERAKGNILERFSAQQFPDLHSELNLSSLELGDSALYFCASSVGVSPNYGYTFGSGTRLTVV.

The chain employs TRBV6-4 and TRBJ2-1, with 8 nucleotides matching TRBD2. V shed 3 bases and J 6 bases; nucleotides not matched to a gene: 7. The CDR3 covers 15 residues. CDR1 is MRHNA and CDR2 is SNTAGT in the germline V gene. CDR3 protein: CASSEVSGSSNEQFF. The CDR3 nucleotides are TGTGCCAGCAGTGAAGTCAGCGGGAGTAGCAATGAGCAGTTCTTC.

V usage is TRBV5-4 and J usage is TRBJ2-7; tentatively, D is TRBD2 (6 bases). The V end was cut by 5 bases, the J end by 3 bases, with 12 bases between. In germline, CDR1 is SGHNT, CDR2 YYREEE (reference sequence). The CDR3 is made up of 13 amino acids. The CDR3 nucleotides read TGTGCCAGCAGTCCGGGACTCCGCTACGAGCAGTACTTC. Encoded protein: CASSPGLRYEQYF.

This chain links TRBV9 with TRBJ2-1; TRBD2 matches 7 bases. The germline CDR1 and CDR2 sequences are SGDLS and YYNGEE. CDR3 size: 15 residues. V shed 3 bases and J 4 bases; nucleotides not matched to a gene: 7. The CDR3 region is CASSENSGPYNEQFF. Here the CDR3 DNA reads TGTGCCAGCAGCGAGAATAGCGGGCCGTACAATGAGCAGTTCTTC.

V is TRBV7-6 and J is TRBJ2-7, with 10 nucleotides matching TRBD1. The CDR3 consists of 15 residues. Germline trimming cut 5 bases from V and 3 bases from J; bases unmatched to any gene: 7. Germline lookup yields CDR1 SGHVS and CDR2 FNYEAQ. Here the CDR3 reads CASSTYRDRGYEQYF. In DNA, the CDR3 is TGTGCCAGCAGCACCTACCGGGACAGGGGCTACGAGCAGTACTTC.

The CDR3 is CASSFVRPEQYF. The CDR3 DNA sequence: TGTGCCAGCAGCTTCGTCCGTCCCGAGCAGTACTTC. The gene calls are TRBV11-2 and TRBJ2-7, with unresolved D. Trimming stripped 3 bases from V and 6 bases from J, with 9 bases between. CDR1 is SGHAT and CDR2 is FQNNGV in the germline V gene. The CDR3 totals 12 residues.

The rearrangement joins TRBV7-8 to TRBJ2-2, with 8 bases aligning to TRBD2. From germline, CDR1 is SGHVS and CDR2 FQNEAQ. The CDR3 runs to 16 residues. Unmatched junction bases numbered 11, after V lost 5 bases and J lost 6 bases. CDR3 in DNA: TGTGCCAGCAGCAGGGGTAACGGGGGGGGCTCCGGGGAGCTGTTTTTT. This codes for CASSRGNGGGSGELFF.

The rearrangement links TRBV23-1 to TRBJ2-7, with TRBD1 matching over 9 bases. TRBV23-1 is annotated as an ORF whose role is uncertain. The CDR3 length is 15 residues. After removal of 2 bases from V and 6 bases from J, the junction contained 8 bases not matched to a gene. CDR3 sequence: CASSQRTGERVEQYF. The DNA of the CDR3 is TGCGCCAGCAGTCAAAGGACAGGGGAAAGAGTCGAGCAGTACTTC.

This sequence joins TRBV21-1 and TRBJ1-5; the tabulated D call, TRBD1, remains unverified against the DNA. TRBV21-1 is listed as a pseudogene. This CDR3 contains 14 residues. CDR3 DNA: TGTGCCAGCAGCAATACAGGGGCTCGGCAGCCCCAGCATTTT. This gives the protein CASSNTGARQPQHF.

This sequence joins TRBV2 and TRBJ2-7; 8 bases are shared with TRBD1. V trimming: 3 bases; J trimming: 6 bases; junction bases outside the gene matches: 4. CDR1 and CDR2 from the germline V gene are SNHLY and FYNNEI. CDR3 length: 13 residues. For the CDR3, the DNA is TGTGCCAGCAGTGAGGACAGGGAGACCGAGCAGTACTTC. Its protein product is CASSEDRETEQYF.

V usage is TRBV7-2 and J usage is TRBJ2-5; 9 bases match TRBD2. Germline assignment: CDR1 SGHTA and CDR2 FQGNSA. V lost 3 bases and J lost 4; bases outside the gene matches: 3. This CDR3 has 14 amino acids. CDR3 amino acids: CASSFQRGAETQYF. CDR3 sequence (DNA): TGTGCCAGCAGCTTCCAGCGGGGGGCAGAGACCCAGTACTTC.

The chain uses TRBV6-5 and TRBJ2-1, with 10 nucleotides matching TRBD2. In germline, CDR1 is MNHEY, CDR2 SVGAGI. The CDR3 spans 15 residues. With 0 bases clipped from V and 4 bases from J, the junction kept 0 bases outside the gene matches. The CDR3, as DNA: TGTGCCAGCAGTTACTCGACTAGCGGGTACAATGAGCAGTTCTTC. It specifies CASSYSTSGYNEQFF.

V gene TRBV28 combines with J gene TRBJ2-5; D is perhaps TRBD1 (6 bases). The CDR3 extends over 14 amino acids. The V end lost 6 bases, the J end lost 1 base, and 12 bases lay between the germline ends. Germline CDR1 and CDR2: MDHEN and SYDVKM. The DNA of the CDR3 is TGTGCCAGCAGCCTTAAACAGGGCCAAGAGACCCAGTACTTC. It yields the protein CASSLKQGQETQYF.